This TCR beta chain is drawn from a study of early T cells in non-severe SARS-CoV-2 infection. TCRdb re-analysed the 5' RACE reads in MiXCR, keeping a single row per CDR3 protein. The table includes just under 85,000 distinct CDR3 sequences, around 9.3% detected once. Study-level results: A preference for anti-spike CD8 responses marked VDJdb matching, which missed private and CD4 specificities.

This clonotype was detected ten times or more. Its antigen is unknown. Sequencing used whole blood, obtained at baseline. This receptor was taken from an adult who was a healthcare worker with PCR-confirmed SARS-CoV-2 infection or an uninfected control (not recorded which).

The CDR3 loop reads CASSPFRSYEKLFF. For the CDR3, the DNA is TGTGCCAGCTCACCGTTCCGCTCTTATGAAAAACTGTTTTTT. V is TRBV18 and J is TRBJ1-4, with no clear D. Germline-derived CDR1 and CDR2 are KGHSH and LQKENI. V was trimmed by 3 bases and J by 6 bases, leaving 11 bases between them. The CDR3 covers 14 residues.